The T cell receptor (beta chain) described here comes from a study of CD8+CD57+ T cells in acquired aplastic anemia. The CDR3 contains 16 residues. From germline, CDR1 is SEHNR and CDR2 FQNEAQ (reference sequence). TCR beta VDJ and CDR3 profiles were obtained from a genomic DNA template. TCRdb passed the reads through MiXCR, listing each CDR3 protein once. Of hundreds of thousands of distinct CDR3 sequences in the sample, 82% were seen once. A remark on this clonotype: At one boundary the junction diverges from the germline segment, which might be a read error.

Patients picked for sequencing had shown CD8+CD57+ cell expansion detected by flow cytometry. Severe acquired aplastic anemia affected all patients. The clonotype comes from a human donor with aplastic anemia. The sample comprised sorted CD4+, CD8+, or CD8+CD57+ T cells (not recorded which) from PBMCs. This chain uses TRBV7-9 with TRBJ2-3; no clear D gene. The CDR3 DNA reads as TGCGCCAGCAGCCAAGGCCTTGCAGGTGGCTACACCTTGCAGTATTTT. Translated, it gives CASSQGLAGGYTLQYF. The full variable domain, in which reference TRBV7-9 and TRBJ2-3 provide the parts outside the CDR3, is DTGVSQNPRHKITKRGQNVTFRCDPISEHNRLYWYRQTLGQGPEFLTYFQNEAQLEKSRLLSDRFSAERPKGSFSTLEIQRTEQGDSAMYLCASSQGLAGGYTLQYFGPGTRLTVL.